Following are 4 T cell receptor beta chains from one sample sequenced in a study of blood T cell repertoires in COVID-19 (TCRdb year 2020). The library was made by the immunoSEQ multiplex PCR assay. In TCRdb, the immuneACCESS table is reduced to in-frame sequences with V and J assigned. These tables do not hold every clone; where another copy was compared, an unresolved V gene accounts for under half, and the others remain unexplained. The sample has 120,000 to 150,000 clones on record, 80% to 90% of them singletons. The ten most abundant clones make up approximately 2.8% of the sample. What was sequenced was peripheral blood. These TCRs come from a woman aged 60 to 75 with active COVID-19.

This chain joins TRBV13 and TRBJ1-1, with D unresolved. V dropped 5 bases and J dropped 3 bases, with 10 bases sitting between them. The CDR3 covers 13 residues. The germline CDR1 and CDR2 sequences are PRHDT and FYEKMQ (reference sequence). In nucleotides, the CDR3 is TGTGCCAGCAGCCCGGAGCATGACACTGAAGCTTTCTTT. Translation: CASSPEHDTEAFF.

The chain is built from TRBV11-2 and TRBJ1-3; TRBD1 might be the D (6 bases). V was pared by 5 bases and J by 7 bases, with 15 bases between. In germline, CDR1 is SGHAT, CDR2 FQNNGV. This CDR3 has 14 residues. The CDR3 loop reads CASSQGPQRNTIYF. The CDR3 DNA reads TGTGCCAGCAGCCAGGGGCCGCAACGGAACACCATATATTTT.

The genes are TRBV12-3 or TRBV12-4 and TRBJ2-1; D unclear. V lost 6 bases and J lost 0, with 6 bases in between. This CDR3 comprises 13 residues. CDR3 coding DNA: TGTGCCAGCAGACAAAGCTCCTACAATGAGCAGTTCTTC. It specifies CASRQSSYNEQFF.

This chain links TRBV6-5 with TRBJ2-7; no firm D call. V was pared by 5 bases and J by 0 bases, with 11 bases between. CDR1 MNHEY and CDR2 SVGAGI come from the germline V gene. The length of the CDR3 is 14 residues. As DNA, the CDR3 is TGTGCCAGCAGTCCTGAGCTAAGCTCCTACGAGCAGTACTTC. Protein sequence: CASSPELSSYEQYF.